Sequencing of this TCR beta chain was carried out in a study of lymphopenia after photon versus proton radiotherapy. This clone was seen a single time. The antigen is unknown. The germline CDR1 and CDR2 sequences are SGHRS and YFSETQ. The CDR3 has 14 residues. J lost 3 bases, V lost 4 bases, and 4 bases had no gene match. Libraries were prepared by immunoSEQ multiplex PCR; TCRdb keeps only in-frame clonotypes and omits some of them. The repertoire holds approximately 25,000 clones, approximately 86% seen once, with 15% to 20% in the top ten. General study findings and limits: After lymphocyte nadir, photon-treated repertoires showed oligoclonal expansion, especially CD8+ Temra. Survival link was tested only in deceased patients; proton benefit remains a possibility. Proton therapy kept repertoires fairly stable, unlike photons, which gained effector/memory cells. A bigger post-nadir fall in TCR diversity correlated inversely with survival time in deceased patients.

The sequencing used peripheral blood, collected from a patient treated with photon-based radiotherapy. The rearrangement joins TRBV5-1 to TRBJ2-5; 9 bases map to TRBD1. The source is a man aged 50-59 years with gastric cancer. The CDR3 sequence is CASSRRQGEETQYF. The CDR3 coding sequence is TGCGCCAGCAGCCGTCGACAGGGGGAAGAGACCCAGTACTTC.